This T cell receptor (beta chain) was observed in a study of CD8+CD57+ T cells in acquired aplastic anemia. Study background: The average for DNA from sorted CD4+ and CD8+ cells was about 2.9 ug.

It was patients with CD8+CD57+ cell expansion by flow cytometry who were chosen for sequencing. Patients uniformly had severe acquired aplastic anemia. All patients were therapy-naive when blood was sampled. Both TCR beta VDJ combination and CDR3 sequence profiling were carried out. Genomic DNA was the template for this profiling. Via MiXCR, TCRdb re-called the reads, giving one row per CDR3 protein. Of 110,000 or so distinct CDR3 sequences listed, about 60% are singletons. CDR1 is KGHDR and CDR2 is SFDVKD in the germline V gene. The junction had 5 bases not matched to a gene; V was cut back by 3 bases and J by 5 bases. CDR3 length equals 14 residues. This clonotype was found a few times. The antigen is not known. General study points: Both patients and controls carried the same twenty-nine CD8+ CDR3 sequences.

The chain joins TRBV24-1 to TRBJ1-1; the match to TRBD1 covers 7 bases. The TCR originated in a human donor with aplastic anemia. The sample taken for sequencing was sorted CD4+, CD8+, or CD8+CD57+ T cells (not recorded which) from PBMCs. CDR3 in amino acids: CATSDPPTGTEAFF. The CDR3 DNA reads as TGTGCCACCAGTGATCCACCGACAGGGACTGAAGCTTTCTTT.